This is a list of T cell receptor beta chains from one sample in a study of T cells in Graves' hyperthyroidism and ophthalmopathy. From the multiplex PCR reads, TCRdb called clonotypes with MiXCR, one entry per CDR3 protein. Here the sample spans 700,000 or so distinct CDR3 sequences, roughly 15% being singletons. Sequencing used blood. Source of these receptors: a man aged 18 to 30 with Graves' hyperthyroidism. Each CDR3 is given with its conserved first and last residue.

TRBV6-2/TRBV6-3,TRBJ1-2,CASSYVARARGYTF
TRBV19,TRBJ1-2,CASSVSGKTRGYTF
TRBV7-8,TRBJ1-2,CASSLVRTGASGYTF
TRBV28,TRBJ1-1,CASRAETGNSEAFF
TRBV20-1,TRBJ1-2,CSALDKWDYGYTF
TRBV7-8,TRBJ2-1,CASNLELAGHNEQFF
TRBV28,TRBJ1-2,CASNPRAREYGYTF
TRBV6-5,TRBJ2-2,CASSYSAGGSGELFF
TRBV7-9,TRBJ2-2,CASTSIGVPTTSGNTGELFF
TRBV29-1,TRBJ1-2,CSVEGGGGYGYTF
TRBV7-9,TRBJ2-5,CASSLAVGTPQETQYF
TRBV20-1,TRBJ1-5,CSARGAGKDQPQHF
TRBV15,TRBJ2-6,CATSRGTGASGANVLTF
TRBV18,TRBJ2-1,CASSPPIAVSSYNEQFF
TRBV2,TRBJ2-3,CASTLAGVGDTQYF
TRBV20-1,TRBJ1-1,CSARDAGVGATEAFF
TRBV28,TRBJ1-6,CASSIPGQENSPLHF
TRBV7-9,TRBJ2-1,CASSFVAGRGKEFF
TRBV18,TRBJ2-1,CASSSRDRGVFYNEQFF
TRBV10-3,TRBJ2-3,CAIRGTTSGTTDTQYF
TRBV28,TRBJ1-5,CASRRAANQPQHF
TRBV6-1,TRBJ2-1,CASKKGSSYEQFF
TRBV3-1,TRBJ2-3,CASSLFPSGESDTDTQYF
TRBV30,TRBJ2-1,CAWRILAGGRNEQFF
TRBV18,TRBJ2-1,CASSPASGSNEQFF
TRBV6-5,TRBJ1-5,CASSSHGQGSQPQHF
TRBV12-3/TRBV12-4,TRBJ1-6,CASRSRAGSRTYNSPPHF
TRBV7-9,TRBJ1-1,CASSSFGQGHTEAFF
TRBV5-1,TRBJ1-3,CASSLGDSGNTIYF
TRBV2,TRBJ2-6,CASRPEGGGSGANVLTF
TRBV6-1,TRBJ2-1,CASSRNEQFF
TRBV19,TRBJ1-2,CASGIASPTGRYGYTF
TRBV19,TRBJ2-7,CASSIGQGRGYEQYF
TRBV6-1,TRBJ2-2,CASSASAGPRLFF
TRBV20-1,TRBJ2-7,CSAGLADLSYEQYF
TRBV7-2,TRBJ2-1,CASSLTSGTYNEQFF
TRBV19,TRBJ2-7,CASSMGHGPYEQCF
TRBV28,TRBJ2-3,CASSLTGIPDTQYF
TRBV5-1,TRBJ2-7,CASSLGSLVSYEQYF
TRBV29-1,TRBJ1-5,CSVSDSSRQPQHF
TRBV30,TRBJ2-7,CAWIKDSYEQYF
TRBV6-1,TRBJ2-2,CASSPLRSDTGELFF
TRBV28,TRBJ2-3,CASSPVGGRDYQDRDTQYF
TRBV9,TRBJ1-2,CASSYGQAAYGYTF
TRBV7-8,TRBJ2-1,CASSPDPGLAANNEQFF
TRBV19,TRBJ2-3,CASSIQITDTQYF
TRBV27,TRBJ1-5,CASSLSGVGVNQPQHF
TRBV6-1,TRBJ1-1,CASQGNTEAFF
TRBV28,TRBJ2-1,CASSRGLAGAQAGQFF
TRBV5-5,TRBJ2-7,CASSLGAGHIYEQYF
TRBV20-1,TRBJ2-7,CSAREGRFEQYF